What follows is one T cell receptor beta chain and its context. Its antigen is currently not known. Base-call qualities are not available, and no considerably larger clone is one nucleotide away. Specificity for host alloantigens, anergy, and the capacity for alloantigen-specific suppression were described as properties of donor-derived T-allo10 cells. This sample is drawn from a study of type 1 regulatory T cells (dated by TCRdb to the early 2020s). As for the study more broadly: An in vitro protocol by which a Tr1-enriched, alloantigen-specific CD4 T cell product named T-allo10 was generated was characterized in the study. T-allo10 was being tested clinically in patients with hematological malignancies who were undergoing allogeneic hematopoietic stem cell transplantation.

TCRdb names Illumina MiSeq as the instrument used. The public reads were quality trimmed at Q25 with fastp and then assembled into clones with MiXCR by TCRdb, keeping productive beta chains. A single entry per CDR3 protein holds the most common genes and DNA from its merged rows. For this sample the table gives 25,000 or so distinct CDR3 sequences, of which approximately 77% were detected only once. The top ten clones comprise roughly 15% of the sample. The specimen was cultured T cells, either the whole culture or a sorted T cell fraction (not recorded which). Explained via the paper, the cell subset or site label denotes: Tr1-enriched cell product generated in vitro against host alloantigens. The TCR originated in a human donor in good health.

The DNA sequence follows: TGTGCCAGCACGCTGTCCGGGACAGGGGGAGCTGGGGCCAACGTCCTGACTTTC. The resulting protein is CASTLSGTGGAGANVLTF. Recombination linked TRBV6-5 to TRBJ2-6; 11 central nucleotides agree with TRBD1. Taken from the germline V gene, the CDR1 and CDR2 loops are MNHEY and SVGAGI. Trimmed from V: 7 bases; trimmed from J: 2 bases; junction bases lacking a gene match: 10. Inclusive of the bounding cysteine and phenylalanine, the CDR3 is 18 residues long. The retained sequence is limited to the CDR3, 54 bases, with the frame set at the first base.